This TCR beta chain was found in a study of cytomegalovirus exposure and HLA in healthy donors. The study, taken as a whole, reports: In a later analysis, TCR association rates varied by HLA locus: DRB1 most, HLA-C fewest. Reportedly, fewer N-insertions than the approximately 600-donor mean appeared in an Asian-associated ancestry cluster in a later analysis.

In regard to this clone: The antigen is unknown.

13 Jbeta primers and 60 Vbeta primers were used for the PCR. The data were produced by immunoSEQ multiplex PCR, yet TCRdb's version contains in-frame clones alone and is incomplete. Counted here are about 150,000 clones, around 83% occurring once; the ten biggest clones make up 2% to 2.5%. The trim removed 11 bases at V and 10 bases at J, leaving 11 bases unmatched. Germline assignment: CDR1 SGHVS and CDR2 FNYEAQ. The CDR3 contains 12 residues. The TCR originated in a woman aged 18-29 years in good health and CMV-seronegative. The sample was PBMCs. The chain couples TRBV7-6 to TRBJ2-1; 7 positions match TRBD2. The CDR3 protein is CAGGGLHGEQFF. The CDR3 coding sequence is TGTGCCGGGGGGGGACTCCACGGGGAGCAGTTCTTC.